These 30 T cell receptor beta chains originate from one sample sequenced in a study of blood T cell repertoires in COVID-19. Data came from immunoSEQ multiplex PCR; TCRdb stores just in-frame clones and leaves some out. Of around 150,000 clones detected, 70% to 85% appear once; the ten largest clones hold around 7%. Material for sequencing was peripheral blood. These receptors all come from a woman in her thirties or forties with COVID-19, enrolled during active disease.

The rearrangement links TRBV12-3 or TRBV12-4 to TRBJ1-1; perhaps TRBD1 as D (6 bases). The ends were cut back, 6 bases at V and 2 bases at J, with 10 bases in the middle. The length of the CDR3 is 13 residues. CDR3 nucleotides: TGTGCCAGCAGCTTACAGGGAAACACTGAAGCTTTCTTT. Its translation is CASSLQGNTEAFF.

This clone was counted a single time. In DNA, the CDR3 is TGCGCCAGCAGCCTTAGCGGGTTTACAGATACGCAGTATTTT. Translation: CASSLSGFTDTQYF. The gene calls are TRBV5-1 and TRBJ2-3; 7 bases are a match to TRBD2. The CDR3 spans 14 residues. J was trimmed by 3 bases and V by 4 bases; bases with no gene match: 5. CDR1 is SGHRS, CDR2 YFSETQ, per germline.

The chain joins TRBV27 to TRBJ2-2; D uncertain. The V end was cut by 6 bases, the J end by 7 bases, with 12 bases between. This CDR3 has 13 amino acids. CDR1 is MNHEY and CDR2 is SMNVEV in the germline V gene (reference sequence). The CDR3 reads CASSSDEYGELFF. CDR3 in DNA: TGTGCCAGCAGCAGTGATGAATACGGGGAGCTGTTTTTT.

This clone came up a few times. The chain combines TRBV7-3 with TRBJ2-5, with a tentative D call TRBD2 (6 bases). Trimming pared 1 base from V and 4 bases from J, leaving 13 bases between. The CDR3 has 15 amino acids. The germline V gene encodes CDR1 SGHTA and CDR2 FQGTGA. CDR3 in DNA: TGTGCCAGCAGCTTAAAGGCGGGGCCTCTAGAGACCCAGTACTTC. This sequence encodes CASSLKAGPLETQYF.

This chain uses TRBV7-9 with TRBJ2-5, with D possibly matching TRBD2 (6 bases). The length of the CDR3 is 14 residues. Germline CDR1 SEHNR, CDR2 FQNEAQ (reference sequence). Trimming left V 4 bases short and J 5 bases short, with 14 bases between. CDR3 DNA: TGTGCCAGCAGCTCAGGGACTGGGCGTGAGACCCAGTACTTC. Its translation: CASSSGTGRETQYF.

The genes are TRBV6-6 and TRBJ1-1; 7 bases match TRBD1. The J segment lost 3 bases and the V segment lost 6 bases, leaving 7 bases of the junction unmatched. The germline CDR1 and CDR2 sequences are MNHNY and SVGAGI (reference sequence). This CDR3 is built from 14 residues. The CDR3 DNA is TGTGCCAGCAGACCCGGGACAGCAGACACTGAAGCTTTCTTT. Translated: CASRPGTADTEAFF.

The chain combines TRBV27 with TRBJ2-7; 7 bases fit TRBD1. Trimming cost V 3 bases and J 0 bases; bases outside gene matches: 8. Germline assignment: CDR1 MNHEY and CDR2 SMNVEV (reference sequence). CDR3 size: 16 residues. The CDR3 nucleotides are TGTGCCAGCAGTTTCCTAGGGGACAGCAGCTCCTACGAGCAGTACGTC. Its protein product is CASSFLGDSSSYEQYV.

The genes are TRBV24-1 and TRBJ2-7; 8 nucleotides match TRBD2. The CDR3 is 18 amino acids. The V and J ends lost 2 bases and 4 bases, in that order; junction bases with no gene match: 15. The germline V gene has CDR1 KGHDR and CDR2 SFDVKD. CDR3 sequence: CATSDSTLRSGSGYEQYF. CDR3 bases: TGTGCCACCAGTGATTCCACCCTTAGGAGCGGGAGCGGTTACGAGCAGTACTTC.

The chain employs TRBV10-2 and TRBJ2-3, with unresolved D. Trimming pared 1 base from V and 2 bases from J, leaving 4 bases between. The CDR3 is 13 residues long. Germline CDR1 reads WSHSY; CDR2 reads SAAADI. The CDR3 DNA reads as TGCGCCAGCAGTGAGTTAAACACAGATACGCAGTATTTT. Its protein is CASSELNTDTQYF.

This CDR3 is CASSPGVGNEQFF. The CDR3 DNA sequence: TGTGCCAGCAGCCCGGGGGTTGGTAATGAGCAGTTCTTC. V gene TRBV5-4 combines with J gene TRBJ2-1; weak D call: TRBD2 (6 bases). The V gene lost 4 bases and the J gene lost 7 bases, with 12 bases spanning the gap. CDR3 length: 13 amino acids. Germline V CDR1 and CDR2: SGHNT, YYREEE (reference sequence).

This clone was seen only a few times. The CDR3 protein is CASLRGRPGNTIYF. Written as DNA, the CDR3 is TGTGCCAGTCTCAGGGGGCGGCCTGGAAACACCATATATTTT. The chain employs TRBV19 and TRBJ1-3, with TRBD1 identical over 8 bases. The trim removed 8 bases at V and 2 bases at J, leaving 5 bases unmatched. CDR3 length: 14 residues. CDR1 and CDR2 from the germline V gene are LNHDA and SQIVND (reference sequence).

The chain links TRBV7-2 to TRBJ2-3, with D maybe TRBD2 (5 bases). The germline gives CDR1 SGHTA, CDR2 FQGNSA. The CDR3 runs 16 residues. V lost 3 bases, J lost 2 bases, and 15 bases lay in between. Here the CDR3 DNA reads TGTGCCAGCAGCTTTCGGGGAGACTCCCCCACAGATACGCAGTATTTT. It encodes CASSFRGDSPTDTQYF. Filled out from reference TRBV7-2 and TRBJ2-3, the complete variable domain reads GAGVSQSPSNKVTEKGKDVELRCDPISGHTALYWYRQSLGQGLEFLIYFQGNSAPDKSGLPSDRFSAERTGGSVSTLTIQRTQQEDSAVYLCASSFRGDSPTDTQYFGPGTRLTVL.

The chain links TRBV19 to TRBJ2-2, with 8 bases identical to TRBD2. CDR3 length: 15 residues. With 2 bases clipped from V and 5 bases from J, the junction kept 4 bases outside the gene matches. In germline, CDR1 is LNHDA, CDR2 SQIVND (reference sequence). The CDR3 coding sequence is TGTGCCAGTAGTATAAGGACTAGCCCAACCGGGGAGCTGTTTTTT. Its translation: CASSIRTSPTGELFF.

This clone came up a few times. The V and J genes are TRBV2 and TRBJ2-1; maybe TRBD2 (6 bases). CDR1 is SNHLY, CDR2 FYNNEI, per germline. V was clipped by 6 bases and J by 7 bases, with 13 bases between them. This CDR3 contains 13 residues. The CDR3 sequence is CASSRENGNEQFF. The DNA of the CDR3 is TGTGCCAGCAGCCGGGAGAATGGGAATGAGCAGTTCTTC.

The chain links TRBV4-1 to TRBJ2-1; D remains unclear. The CDR3 contains 16 residues. CDR1 MGHRA and CDR2 YSYEKL come from the germline V gene. Trimming pared 1 base from V and 0 bases from J, leaving 10 bases between. Written as DNA, the CDR3 is TGCGCCAGCAGCCAAGTTCACTCCCCCTCCTACAATGAGCAGTTCTTC. Protein sequence: CASSQVHSPSYNEQFF.

The genes are TRBV10-3 and TRBJ2-1; a possible D gene is TRBD2 (7 bases). Germline loops: CDR1 ENHRY, CDR2 SYGVKD. Trimming removed 8 bases at V and 8 bases at J, with 19 bases between. There are 14 residues in the CDR3. CDR3 coding DNA: TGTGCCATCCGTCCCGACGGGGGGCCATATGAGCAGTTCTTC. Protein sequence: CAIRPDGGPYEQFF.

The chain is built from TRBV2 and TRBJ1-6; D is undetermined. Trimming cost V 4 bases and J 0 bases, with 4 bases left between them. The CDR3 is made up of 14 amino acids. The germline CDR1 and CDR2 sequences are SNHLY and FYNNEI. The DNA of the CDR3 is TGTGCCAGCAGTGTCCGCTCCTATAATTCACCCCTCCACTTT. This codes for CASSVRSYNSPLHF.

This clone was found once. The rearrangement links TRBV18 to TRBJ2-6; no clear D gene. CDR3 length: 14 residues. Germline V gene data show CDR1 as KGHSH and CDR2 as LQKENI. V shed 3 bases and J shed 0 bases, with 3 bases lying between them. This chain's CDR3 is CASSPSSGANVLTF. CDR3 bases: TGTGCCAGCTCACCCAGCTCTGGGGCCAACGTCCTGACTTTC.

The chain combines TRBV7-8 with TRBJ2-5; 7 bases fit TRBD1. After removal of 5 bases from V and 2 bases from J, the junction contained 17 bases not matched to a gene. Germline lookup yields CDR1 SGHVS and CDR2 FQNEAQ. The CDR3 is made up of 18 amino acids. This CDR3 reads CASSRLRTGQGVQETQYF. The DNA for the CDR3 is TGTGCCAGCAGCCGACTCAGGACGGGCCAGGGGGTACAAGAGACCCAGTACTTC.

The V and J genes are TRBV19 and TRBJ2-3, with D unresolved. The V and J ends lost 7 bases and 3 bases respectively, with 14 bases between them. The CDR3 sequence is 14 residues long. Germline lookup yields CDR1 LNHDA and CDR2 SQIVND (reference sequence). The CDR3 sequence is CASNGEKVTDTQYF. CDR3 nucleotides: TGTGCCAGTAACGGAGAAAAGGTGACAGATACGCAGTATTTT.

The V call is TRBV10-1, the J call TRBJ2-2; a weak D match, TRBD2 (5 bases). Trimming pared 0 bases from V and 4 bases from J, leaving 12 bases between. This CDR3 is 16 amino acids long. Germline V lookup: CDR1 WNHNN, CDR2 SYGVQD (reference sequence). The DNA of the CDR3 is TGCGCCAGCAGTGAGTCAGGGCTAGGGAGCACCGGGGAGCTGTTTTTT. Its protein is CASSESGLGSTGELFF.

Only a few counts were recorded for this clone. The rearrangement joins TRBV19 to TRBJ2-1; 7 bases are shared with TRBD2. Germline CDR1 and CDR2: LNHDA and SQIVND (reference sequence). V dropped 3 bases and J dropped 4; count of bases not matched to a gene: 6. The CDR3 is 15 residues long. CDR3 DNA sequence: TGTGCCAGTAGTATGAAGGGAGGGCCTTACAATGAGCAGTTCTTC. This encodes CASSMKGGPYNEQFF.

The count of this clone is one. The rearrangement joins TRBV7-6 to TRBJ2-7; no clear D. The CDR3 runs to 13 residues. Trimming took off 4 bases at V and 4 bases at J, with 11 bases between the two ends. From germline, CDR1 is SGHVS and CDR2 FNYEAQ. The CDR3 here is CASSSGAFYEQYF. The CDR3 region has the DNA TGTGCCAGCAGCTCTGGAGCCTTTTACGAGCAGTACTTC. Combining the CDR3 with reference TRBV7-6 and TRBJ2-7 gives the whole variable domain GAGVSQSPRYKVTKRGQDVALRCDPISGHVSLYWYRQALGQGPEFLTYFNYEAQQDKSGLPNDRFSAERPEGSISTLTIQRTEQRDSAMYRCASSSGAFYEQYFGPGTRLTVT.

The V and J genes are TRBV2 and TRBJ1-1, with 7 bases identical to TRBD1. Trimming took 5 bases from V and 0 from J; bases not matched to a gene: 9. CDR1 and CDR2 (germline): SNHLY, FYNNEI. This CDR3 is built from 16 residues. CDR3 sequence: CASSWPKGQMNTEAFF. The CDR3 DNA reads TGTGCCAGCAGTTGGCCCAAGGGACAGATGAACACTGAAGCTTTCTTT. The full variable domain, with the rest looked up from reference TRBV2 and TRBJ1-1, is EPEVTQTPSHQVTQMGQEVILRCVPISNHLYFYWYRQILGQKVEFLVSFYNNEISEKSEIFDDQFSVERPDGSNFTLKIRSTKLEDSAMYFCASSWPKGQMNTEAFFGQGTRLTVV.

The chain has TRBV7-6 and TRBJ1-2, with D tentatively TRBD1 (6 bases). Germline CDR1 reads SGHVS; CDR2 reads FNYEAQ. V dropped 5 bases and J dropped 6 bases, with 16 bases sitting between them. The CDR3 contains 14 residues. CDR3 nucleotides: TGTGCCAGCAGCCCCCACCCAGGGGTGAATGGCTACACCTTC. It translates to CASSPHPGVNGYTF.

The chain combines TRBV4-2 with TRBJ1-1; 7 bases match TRBD1. Trimming cost V 1 base and J 3 bases; bases outside gene matches: 8. Germline V gives CDR1 LGHNA, CDR2 YNFKEQ. This CDR3 is built from 16 residues. CDR3 sequence: CASSQVTSQGDTEAFF. The CDR3 nucleotides read TGTGCCAGCAGCCAAGTTACATCTCAGGGGGACACTGAAGCTTTCTTT.

The V gene is TRBV19, the J gene TRBJ2-1, with a weak D call TRBD2 (5 bases). The CDR3 runs 14 residues. Looked up from germline, CDR1 is LNHDA and CDR2 is SQIVND (reference sequence). With 8 bases removed from V and 0 bases from J, the gap between germline ends came to 11 bases. CDR3 region: CASGGPSSYNEQFF. CDR3 bases: TGTGCCAGTGGAGGACCGAGCTCCTACAATGAGCAGTTCTTC.

V usage is TRBV6-5 and J usage is TRBJ2-5; the D gene is possibly TRBD2 (7 bases). Deletions cut 5 bases from V and 7 bases from J, with 20 bases between. The CDR3 spans 15 residues. CDR1 MNHEY and CDR2 SVGAGI come from the germline V gene. The chain's CDR3 is CASSHQGGVGGTQYF. The CDR3 nucleotides are TGTGCCAGCAGTCATCAAGGGGGGGTTGGTGGGACCCAGTACTTC.

The V call is TRBV28, the J call TRBJ2-2; TRBD2 matches at 10 bases. V trimming: 3 bases; J trimming: 3 bases; junction bases outside the gene matches: 10. Per the germline V gene, CDR1 is MDHEN and CDR2 is SYDVKM. This CDR3 region has 18 residues. The CDR3 DNA follows: TGTGCCAGCAGTTTCAGTCTCGGACTAGCGGAAGACACCGGGGAGCTGTTTTTT. Its translation is CASSFSLGLAEDTGELFF.

This clone has just one count. This chain uses TRBV14 with TRBJ2-1, with TRBD2 identical over 10 bases. Germline V gives CDR1 SGHDN, CDR2 FVKESK. Germline trimming cut 0 bases from V and 16 bases from J; bases unmatched to any gene: 9. The CDR3 has 14 residues. The CDR3 loop reads CASSQEKREGPRFF. The CDR3 DNA reads TGTGCCAGCAGCCAAGAAAAGCGGGAGGGCCCTCGATTCTTC.